A single sample gave rise to the 6 T cell receptor beta chains below, sequenced in a study of cytomegalovirus exposure and HLA in healthy donors. The PCR made use of 60 Vbeta and 13 Jbeta primers. Data came from immunoSEQ multiplex PCR; TCRdb stores just in-frame clones and leaves some out. The profile shows some 150,000 clones, over 70% of them singletons. Material for sequencing was PBMCs. These receptors were collected from a woman between 40 and 55 years old in good health and CMV-seropositive.

This clone was detected a few times. The V and J genes are TRBV5-1 and TRBJ2-2; weak D call: TRBD2 (5 bases). CDR1 is SGHRS and CDR2 is YFSETQ in the germline V gene. The germline V and J ends were trimmed by 6 bases and 6 bases, with 12 bases remaining between them. The CDR3 spans 13 residues. The CDR3 protein is CASTGEGAGELFF. CDR3 nucleotide sequence: TGCGCCAGCACCGGCGAGGGTGCCGGGGAGCTGTTTTTT. Variable domain in full (rest from reference TRBV5-1 and TRBJ2-2): KAGVTQTPRYLIKTRGQQVTLSCSPISGHRSVSWYQQTPGQGLQFLFEYFSETQRNKGNFPGRFSGRQFSNSRSEMNVSTLELGDSALYLCASTGEGAGELFFGEGSRLTVL.

The rearrangement links TRBV7-9 to TRBJ2-3; D gene uncertain. With 5 bases removed from V and 1 base from J, the gap between germline ends came to 13 bases. Per germline, CDR1 SEHNR and CDR2 FQNEAQ (reference sequence). The CDR3 length is 15 residues. The CDR3 here is CASSPRLVGTDTQYF. The CDR3 DNA reads as TGTGCCAGCAGCCCCCGACTCGTCGGCACAGATACGCAGTATTTT.

The sample holds a few counts of this clone. Other DNA sequences within the sample encode an identical CDR3. The chain has TRBV9 and TRBJ2-3, with TRBD2 matching 8 bases. V shed 0 bases, J shed 0 bases, and the junction held 0 bases outside the gene matches. The CDR3 extends over 15 amino acids. Germline CDR1 reads SGDLS; CDR2 reads YYNGEE. CDR3 protein: CASSVGLASTDTQYF. The CDR3 region has the DNA TGTGCCAGCAGCGTAGGACTAGCGAGCACAGATACGCAGTATTTT.

This clone occurred a few times. CDR3 sequence (DNA): TGCGCCAGCAGCTTGGCTGCTACAACTAATGAAAAACTGTTTTTT. This gives the protein CASSLAATTNEKLFF. The chain recombines TRBV5-1 with TRBJ1-4; D remains ambiguous. CDR1 and CDR2 (germline): SGHRS, YFSETQ. CDR3 length: 15 amino acids. The ends were cut back, 0 bases at V and 0 bases at J, with 6 bases in the middle.

The genes are TRBV6-5 and TRBJ2-7, with D possibly being TRBD1 (6 bases). The CDR3 loop spans 15 amino acids. Germline CDR1 and CDR2: MNHEY and SVGAGI. Between the trimmed V and J ends, which lost 0 bases and 0 bases, there was a span of 9 bases. The CDR3 DNA reads TGTGCCAGCAGTTACTCGGGACAACTCTCCTACGAGCAGTACTTC. Its translation is CASSYSGQLSYEQYF.

CDR3 loop: CASSQRGALDTEAFF. CDR3 DNA sequence: TGCGCCAGCAGCCAACGGGGGGCGCTGGACACTGAAGCTTTCTTT. V and J are TRBV4-1 and TRBJ1-1; possible D gene TRBD1, 6 bases. This CDR3 spans 15 amino acids. Trimming left V 2 bases short and J 3 bases short, with 13 bases between. Germline V gene sequence: CDR1 MGHRA, CDR2 YSYEKL.